A single sample is the source of the 28 T cell receptor beta chains below, sequenced in a study of regulatory T cells in long-lasting Graves disease. HTBI primers from iRepertoire and Arm-PCR of CDR3 regions yielded the TCR beta libraries. From the multiplex PCR reads, TCRdb called clonotypes with MiXCR, one entry per CDR3 protein. The sample has 350,000 to 550,000 distinct CDR3 sequences; about 14% are singletons. Time point reported: newly diagnosed GD, antithyroid drugs for less than 3 months. The TCR library was made from RNA extracted from PBMCs. The same specimen was also included in a second study, on T cells in Graves' hyperthyroidism and ophthalmopathy.

Here the sequenced sample was peripheral blood mononuclear cells (PBMCs), taken at new diagnosis, from a patient treated with antithyroid drugs. These receptor sequences come from a woman aged 45-65 years with Graves disease.

This clonotype was counted at least ten times. V is TRBV28 and J is TRBJ2-3; TRBD2 matches 12 bases. J was trimmed by 5 bases and V by 5 bases; bases with no gene match: 5. This CDR3 is built from 15 residues. The germline V gene encodes CDR1 MDHEN and CDR2 SYDVKM. The CDR3 region has the DNA TGTGCCAGCAGTCCCAGGGGACTAGCGGGAGATACGCAGTATTTT. It is translated as CASSPRGLAGDTQYF.

The table lists this clonotype with many counts. V is TRBV5-1 and J is TRBJ2-7; D gene ambiguous. The CDR3 covers 11 residues. Germline V gives CDR1 SGHRS, CDR2 YFSETQ. V was shortened by 4 bases and J by 5 bases, with 7 bases between the two germline ends. In DNA form, the CDR3 reads TGCGCCAGCAGCGGAACAGACGAGCAGTACTTC. Its protein product is CASSGTDEQYF.

This clonotype was counted many times. V usage is TRBV28 and J usage is TRBJ1-2, with 11 nucleotides matching TRBD1. From germline, CDR1 is MDHEN and CDR2 SYDVKM. The CDR3 runs to 16 residues. V dropped 5 bases and J dropped 4; count of bases not matched to a gene: 9. For the CDR3, the DNA is TGTGCCAGCAGTCAGAATTCCGGGACAGGGGGCTATGGCTACACCTTC. It encodes CASSQNSGTGGYGYTF.

This clonotype was counted at least ten times. This chain connects TRBV28 to TRBJ2-3; unclear D gene. The germline V and J ends were trimmed by 0 bases and 4 bases, with 17 bases remaining between them. This CDR3 comprises 17 residues. The germline V gene has CDR1 MDHEN and CDR2 SYDVKM. The CDR3 protein is CASSLWDLSSGPDTQYF. The CDR3 coding sequence is TGTGCCAGCAGTTTATGGGACCTCTCGTCGGGCCCAGATACGCAGTATTTT.

The CDR3 is CASSESGQGGETQYF. The CDR3 DNA reads TGTGCCAGCAGTGAATCGGGCCAGGGGGGGGAGACCCAGTACTTC. This rearrangement joins TRBV25-1 to TRBJ2-5; perhaps D is TRBD1 or TRBD2 (7 bases each). The CDR3 runs 15 residues. V lost 1 base to trimming and J lost 5 bases, with 14 bases between them. Looked up from germline, CDR1 is MGHDK and CDR2 is SYGVNS.

The chain links TRBV4-1 to TRBJ2-2; 8 bases match TRBD1. This CDR3 contains 17 residues. Per the germline V gene, CDR1 is MGHRA and CDR2 is YSYEKL. Trimming cost V 6 bases and J 4 bases; bases outside gene matches: 13. The chain's CDR3 is CASRQWPRGRLTGELFF. The CDR3 DNA is TGCGCCAGCAGACAATGGCCCAGGGGGCGCCTCACCGGGGAGCTGTTTTTT.

The chain uses TRBV20-1 and TRBJ2-2; TRBD2 aligns across 10 bases. The CDR3 consists of 18 residues. V was clipped by 0 bases and J by 4 bases; unmatched bases: 11. Germline V gives CDR1 DFQATT, CDR2 SNEGSKA (reference sequence). The CDR3 loop reads CSARDPGQREGSTGELFF. The CDR3 DNA sequence: TGCAGTGCTAGAGATCCGGGTCAGCGGGAGGGTAGCACCGGGGAGCTGTTTTTT.

This clonotype was recorded many times. Sequence at one end of the junction differs from germline and may be a read error. This chain links TRBV28 with TRBJ1-4, with TRBD1 matching 7 bases. The length of the CDR3 is 15 residues. Germline CDR1 MDHEN, CDR2 SYDVKM. DNA of the CDR3: TGTGCCAGCAGCCCACGTTTAAGAGGAGTCAGGGGGTGGATTTTT. It translates to CASSPRLRGVRGWIF.

This clonotype was counted ten times or more. The DNA for the CDR3 is TGTGCCACCAGAAGGGACCCCCCTGGGCATGAGCAGTTCTTC. Protein product: CATRRDPPGHEQFF. This rearrangement joins TRBV24-1 to TRBJ2-5, with D perhaps assigned TRBD1 or TRBD2 (5 bases each). Near its end, the DNA agrees better with TRBJ2-1, so the J call may be wrong. The CDR3 contains 14 residues. The germline V gene encodes CDR1 KGHDR and CDR2 SFDVKD.

This clonotype was detected many times. The chain recombines TRBV7-9 with TRBJ2-1, with 7 bases lining up with TRBD2. This CDR3 has 16 amino acids. From germline, CDR1 is SEHNR and CDR2 FQNEAQ (reference sequence). V lost 5 bases and J lost 0; bases outside the gene matches: 7. DNA of the CDR3: TGTGCCAGCAGCCCCGAGGGCGGGAGCTCCTACAATGAGCAGTTCTTC. This translates into CASSPEGGSSYNEQFF.

On this clonotype itself: A much larger clone is a single base away; this may be a read error. The V call is TRBV28, the J call TRBJ2-1, with TRBD2 identical over 10 bases. CDR3 length equals 16 residues. In germline, CDR1 is MDHEN, CDR2 SYDVKM. Trimming took 5 bases from V and 5 from J; bases not matched to a gene: 9. The CDR3 reads CASSSKLAGPHNEQFF. The CDR3 bases are TGTGCCAGCAGTAGCAAACTAGCGGGACCCCACAATGAGCAGTTCTTC.

This clonotype occurred a few times. CDR3 DNA sequence: TGTGCCTGGATGGTGGACAGGGGTAATTCACCCCTCCACTTT. Protein: CAWMVDRGNSPLHF. The gene calls are TRBV30 and TRBJ1-6; 9 bases line up with TRBD1. Germline assignment: CDR1 GTSNPN and CDR2 SVGIG (reference sequence). This CDR3 has 14 residues. V was pared by 4 bases and J by 6 bases, with 4 bases of the junction left unmatched. Combining the CDR3 with reference TRBV30 and TRBJ1-6 gives the whole variable domain SQTIHQWPATLVQPVGSPLSLECTVEGTSNPNLYWYRQAAGRGLQLLFYSVGIGQISSEVPQNLSASRPQDRQFILSSKKLLLSDSGFYLCAWMVDRGNSPLHFGNGTRLTVT.

This clonotype was recorded at least ten times. The chain has TRBV2 and TRBJ2-7; tentative D call: TRBD1 (6 bases). The CDR3 spans 12 residues. V lost 8 bases and J lost 4, with 12 bases in between. The germline gives CDR1 SNHLY, CDR2 FYNNEI. For the CDR3, the DNA is TGTGCCAGCGGGCAACAGGGATACGAGCAGTACTTC. This sequence encodes CASGQQGYEQYF.

This clonotype was counted a few times. The CDR3 reads CASRLAEDYEQYF. DNA for the CDR3: TGCGCCAGCAGGCTTGCGGAGGACTACGAGCAGTACTTC. The chain joins TRBV5-1 to TRBJ2-7; tentatively, D is TRBD2 (5 bases). The CDR3 loop spans 13 amino acids. Per the germline V gene, CDR1 is SGHRS and CDR2 is YFSETQ. With 5 bases removed from V and 3 bases from J, the gap between germline ends came to 12 bases. The full variable domain, with the rest looked up from reference TRBV5-1 and TRBJ2-7, is KAGVTQTPRYLIKTRGQQVTLSCSPISGHRSVSWYQQTPGQGLQFLFEYFSETQRNKGNFPGRFSGRQFSNSRSEMNVSTLELGDSALYLCASRLAEDYEQYFGPGTRLTVT.

This clonotype was seen at least ten times. Its ends do not fully match the called genes, so a read error is possible. The V and J genes are TRBV5-1 and TRBJ2-7; D uncertain. The germline gives CDR1 SGHRS, CDR2 YFSETQ. The CDR3 length is 11 residues. CDR3 amino acids: CASSFNYEQYF. CDR3 nucleotide sequence: TGTGCCAGCAGCTTCAACTACGAGCAGTACTTC.

The V and J genes are TRBV3-1 and TRBJ2-1, with D possibly TRBD1 on 6 matching bases. Trimming stripped 4 bases from V and 2 bases from J, with 12 bases between. There are 15 residues in the CDR3. CDR1 and CDR2 (germline): LGHDT, YNNKEL (reference sequence). CDR3 amino acids: CASSPGHLTYNEQFF. Written as DNA, the CDR3 is TGTGCCAGCAGCCCGGGACACCTTACCTACAATGAGCAGTTCTTC.

This clonotype was observed many times. The J gene is TRBJ1-6, the V gene TRBV28, with no clear D. CDR1 MDHEN and CDR2 SYDVKM come from the germline V gene. V was shortened by 8 bases and J by 0 bases, with 8 bases between the two germline ends. The CDR3 has 14 residues. The CDR3 DNA reads TGTGCCAGCGTGATCAGCTCCTATAATTCACCCCTCCACTTT. Translating gives CASVISSYNSPLHF. Filled out from reference TRBV28 and TRBJ1-6, the complete variable domain reads DVKVTQSSRYLVKRTGEKVFLECVQDMDHENMFWYRQDPGLGLRLIYFSYDVKMKEKGDIPEGYSVSREKKERFSLILESASTNQTSMYLCASVISSYNSPLHFGNGTRLTVT.

With respect to this clonotype: A read error may be the cause here, since a much bigger clone is one base away. The chain is built from TRBV7-2 and TRBJ1-2; possibly TRBD1 for D (5 bases). This CDR3 has 17 amino acids. Germline V gene lookup returns CDR1 SGHTA and CDR2 FQGNSA. Trimming cost V 5 bases and J 5 bases, with 24 bases left between them. The CDR3, as DNA: TGTGCCAGCAGCCCAAGGGGACGGCGGCCTCCTTCTTATGGCTACACCTTC. As protein: CASSPRGRRPPSYGYTF.

This clonotype was observed many times. This chain uses TRBV6-5 with TRBJ1-1; unclear D gene. CDR3 size: 15 residues. V gave up 0 bases and J gave up 2 bases, with 10 bases separating them. The germline gives CDR1 MNHEY, CDR2 SVGAGI. Here the CDR3 DNA reads TGTGCCAGCAGTTACTCAGGAGTAACTAACACTGAAGCTTTCTTT. This gives the protein CASSYSGVTNTEAFF.

This clonotype was recorded at least ten times. The chain employs TRBV12-3 or TRBV12-4 and TRBJ1-4; possibly TRBD1 for D (6 bases). The CDR3 is 14 residues long. Trimming shortened V by 5 bases and J by 1 base, and 8 bases separated the two germline ends. The DNA for the CDR3 is TGTGCCAGCAGTAGGGGGGGAACTAATGAAAAACTGTTTTTT. It specifies CASSRGGTNEKLFF.

This clonotype was counted a single time. A far larger clone differs by one base, so this is likely a read error. V is TRBV7-9 and J is TRBJ1-3; D remains ambiguous. The CDR3 covers 14 residues. Germline values: CDR1 SEHNR, CDR2 FQNEAQ (reference sequence). V lost 2 bases and J 7 bases, leaving 12 bases between the germline ends. CDR3 sequence (DNA): TGTGCCAGCAGCTTAAACGGTTGGAGCAACACCATATATTTT. Its protein is CASSLNGWSNTIYF.

This clonotype has ten or more counts. In nucleotides, the CDR3 is TGTGCCAGCGGGACCCGGGACAGCTACGAGCAGTACTTC. Residues: CASGTRDSYEQYF. The chain couples TRBV6-1 to TRBJ2-7; 7 bases are shared with TRBD1. This CDR3 has 13 residues. V shed 8 bases and J 3 bases; nucleotides not matched to a gene: 7. CDR1 MNHNS and CDR2 SASEGT come from the germline V gene.

This clonotype has a count of ten or more. The rearrangement joins TRBV28 to TRBJ2-2, with D maybe TRBD1 (5 bases). The CDR3 extends over 16 amino acids. Per germline, CDR1 MDHEN and CDR2 SYDVKM. Trimming stripped 3 bases from V and 3 bases from J, with 14 bases between. The CDR3 DNA reads TGTGCCAGCAGTTTCCCTAGAGACAGACACACCGGGGAGCTGTTTTTT. This encodes CASSFPRDRHTGELFF. The full variable domain, rest sourced from reference TRBV28 and TRBJ2-2, is DVKVTQSSRYLVKRTGEKVFLECVQDMDHENMFWYRQDPGLGLRLIYFSYDVKMKEKGDIPEGYSVSREKKERFSLILESASTNQTSMYLCASSFPRDRHTGELFFGEGSRLTVL.

Many counts were recorded for this clonotype. This chain links TRBV7-9 with TRBJ2-1; 14 bases are shared with TRBD2. Trimming at V came to 5 bases and at J to 9 bases, leaving 6 bases not matched to a gene. The CDR3 consists of 15 residues. Germline V gene data show CDR1 as SEHNR and CDR2 as FQNEAQ (reference sequence). In DNA form, the CDR3 reads TGTGCCAGCAGCCCACGACTAGCGGGAGGGGCTGAGCAGTTCTTC. It specifies CASSPRLAGGAEQFF.

V is TRBV10-1 and J is TRBJ2-2, with TRBD2 matching over 12 bases. Germline V gene lookup returns CDR1 WNHNN and CDR2 SYGVQD (reference sequence). The CDR3 has 15 residues. J gave up 5 bases and V 7 bases, and 5 bases lay outside the gene matches. The CDR3 sequence: CASNMLAGGTGELFF. For the CDR3, the DNA is TGCGCCAGCAATATGCTAGCGGGAGGGACCGGGGAGCTGTTTTTT.

This clonotype was seen many times. V usage is TRBV6-1 and J usage is TRBJ1-1; D uncertain. This CDR3 is built from 15 residues. The V and J ends lost 6 bases and 1 base respectively, with 15 bases between them. CDR1 is MNHNS and CDR2 is SASEGT in the germline V gene. Here the CDR3 reads CASSPPPPRNTEAFF. The CDR3 coding sequence is TGTGCCAGCAGCCCCCCCCCACCCCGGAACACTGAAGCTTTCTTT.

In this sample, this clonotype turned up many times. The chain joins TRBV5-6 to TRBJ2-1, with TRBD2 matching 8 bases. V was clipped by 0 bases and J by 4 bases; unmatched bases: 0. The CDR3 consists of 14 residues. Germline values: CDR1 SGHDT, CDR2 YYEEEE. The CDR3 DNA reads TGTGCCAGCAGCTTGGAGCGGGAGTACAATGAGCAGTTCTTC. This sequence encodes CASSLEREYNEQFF.

The table lists this clonotype with many counts. The chain is built from TRBV28 and TRBJ1-5; a weak D match, TRBD1 (5 bases). This CDR3 spans 18 amino acids. Germline assignment: CDR1 MDHEN and CDR2 SYDVKM. Trimming left V 4 bases short and J 0 bases short, with 19 bases between. CDR3 in amino acids: CASSSTWDGTYSNQPQHF. In nucleotides, the CDR3 is TGTGCCAGCAGTTCCACCTGGGACGGCACTTATAGCAATCAGCCCCAGCATTTT.